This TCR beta chain was captured by sequencing in a study of blood T cells in healthy people across ages. General study results and limits: Fewer expanded clones and more diversity marked long-lived versus aged donors.

Concerning this clonotype itself: The antigen remains unidentified.

Next came a second PCR, run for about 6 to 12 cycles, which used a sample-barcoded 5' primer along with a J-beta primer mix. In TCRdb, the 5' RACE reads were re-called with MiXCR into one record per CDR3 protein. Here the sample spans about 840,000 distinct CDR3 sequences, about 29% being singletons. These data also featured in a second study, about T cells of mothers and their children. That work contributes: It was related mother-child pairs that showed slightly higher overlap than unrelated pairs, without reaching significance.

The sample was blood. This TCR was recovered from a woman between 35 and 50 years old in good health.

The CDR3 protein is CASIGTSDYEQYF. The CDR3 DNA is TGTGCCAGCATCGGGACTAGCGACTACGAGCAGTACTTC. The rearrangement uses TRBV2 and TRBJ2-4; 10 nucleotides line up with TRBD2. The J call may be in error: the DNA end matches TRBJ2-7 better. The CDR3 contains 13 residues. Germline CDR1 and CDR2: SNHLY and FYNNEI.